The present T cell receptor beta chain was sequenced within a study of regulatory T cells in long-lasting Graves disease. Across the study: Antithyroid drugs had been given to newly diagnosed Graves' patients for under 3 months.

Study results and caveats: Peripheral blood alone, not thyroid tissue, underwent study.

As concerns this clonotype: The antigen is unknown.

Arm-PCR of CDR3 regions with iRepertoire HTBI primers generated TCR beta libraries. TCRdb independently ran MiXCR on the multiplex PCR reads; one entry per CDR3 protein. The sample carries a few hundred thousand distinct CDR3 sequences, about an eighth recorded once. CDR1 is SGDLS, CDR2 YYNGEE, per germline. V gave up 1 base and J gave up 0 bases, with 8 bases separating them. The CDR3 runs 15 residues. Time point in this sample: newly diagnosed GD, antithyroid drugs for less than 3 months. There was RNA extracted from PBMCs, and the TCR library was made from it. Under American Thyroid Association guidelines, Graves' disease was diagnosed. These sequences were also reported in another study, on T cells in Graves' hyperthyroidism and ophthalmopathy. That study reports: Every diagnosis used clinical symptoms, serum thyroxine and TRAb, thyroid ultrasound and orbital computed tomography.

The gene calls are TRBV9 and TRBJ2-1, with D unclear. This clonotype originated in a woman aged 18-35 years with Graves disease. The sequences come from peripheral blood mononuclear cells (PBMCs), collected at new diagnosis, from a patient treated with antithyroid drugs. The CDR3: CASSVRSGSYNEQFF. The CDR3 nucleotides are TGTGCCAGCAGCGTAAGAAGTGGCTCCTACAATGAGCAGTTCTTC.